What follows are 32 T cell receptor beta chains derived from one specimen sequenced in a study of vaccination effects on CD4 cells after COVID-19. TCRdb keeps only in-frame clones here, not all; method: immunoSEQ multiplex PCR. The repertoire holds 20,000 to 30,000 clones, with about three quarters as singletons. ViraFEST expansion of antigen-specific CD4+ T cells with viral peptide pools preceded sequencing. Cells that had been cultured for 10 days were the source of isolated CD4+ T cells. By PCR, the person was confirmed to have had SARS-CoV-2 infection between March and December 2020. These receptors lack a known antigen. The material was CD4+ T cells from PBMCs cultured with HCoV-NL63 spike peptides, obtained before COVID-19 vaccination. Every receptor here comes from a human donor who had a prior SARS-CoV-2 infection.

The chain recombines TRBV18 with TRBJ2-7; either TRBD1 or TRBD2 may supply D (5 bases each). V shed 3 bases and J shed 5 bases, with 14 bases lying between them. From germline, CDR1 is KGHSH and CDR2 LQKENI. The CDR3 runs 14 residues. This CDR3 is CASSPHPGTHEQYF. CDR3 coding DNA: TGTGCCAGCTCACCCCACCCAGGGACCCACGAGCAGTACTTC.

The chain links TRBV10-3 to TRBJ2-1; TRBD2 matches at 8 bases. CDR3 length: 18 amino acids. V gave up 5 bases and J gave up 1 base; unmatched junction bases: 13. The germline V gene encodes CDR1 ENHRY and CDR2 SYGVKD. CDR3 protein: CAISLPGNSGVSYNEQFF. The DNA of the CDR3 is TGTGCCATCAGTCTACCCGGGAATAGCGGGGTGTCCTACAATGAGCAGTTCTTC.

About this clone: The sample holds other DNA sequences that translate to the same CDR3. This chain connects TRBV6-5 to TRBJ2-7, with D perhaps matching TRBD1 or TRBD2 (5 bases each). This CDR3 region has 14 residues. Germline CDR1 is MNHEY and CDR2 is SVGAGI. With 4 bases removed from V and 1 base from J, the gap between germline ends came to 11 bases. The CDR3 DNA reads as TGTGCCAGCAGTTCCGGGACCGATTCCTACGAGCAGTACTTC. Encoded protein: CASSSGTDSYEQYF.

V is TRBV2 and J is TRBJ2-1; D not certain. The V end lost 4 bases, the J end lost 0 bases, and 13 bases lay between the germline ends. The length of the CDR3 is 16 residues. Per germline, CDR1 SNHLY and CDR2 FYNNEI. DNA of the CDR3: TGTGCCAGCAGTGTGTCTCCAGCGCGCTCCTACAATGAGCAGTTCTTC. Its protein product is CASSVSPARSYNEQFF.

The chain recombines TRBV2 with TRBJ2-1; 8 bases align to TRBD2. The germline V gene has CDR1 SNHLY and CDR2 FYNNEI. Germline trimming cut 11 bases from V and 7 bases from J; bases unmatched to any gene: 10. The CDR3 spans 13 residues. The CDR3 DNA follows: TGTGCCGGGGAGCGGGAGAACGATAATGAGCAGTTCTTC. Protein sequence: CAGERENDNEQFF. The variable domain in full, with the rest retrieved from reference TRBV2 and TRBJ2-1, is EPEVTQTPSHQVTQMGQEVILRCVPISNHLYFYWYRQILGQKVEFLVSFYNNEISEKSEIFDDQFSVERPDGSNFTLKIRSTKLEDSAMYFCAGERENDNEQFFGPGTRLTVL.

The rearrangement joins TRBV2 to TRBJ1-3; 11 bases line up with TRBD1. This CDR3 contains 14 residues. Per germline, CDR1 SNHLY and CDR2 FYNNEI. The V and J ends lost 11 bases and 0 bases, in that order; junction bases with no gene match: 3. The CDR3 spells CARDRGASGNTIYF. CDR3 DNA sequence: TGTGCCCGGGACAGGGGGGCCTCTGGAAACACCATATATTTT.

This rearrangement joins TRBV18 to TRBJ2-3; tentatively, D is TRBD2 (6 bases). Trimming removed 1 base from V and 2 bases from J, with 10 bases in between. The CDR3 is made up of 15 amino acids. Germline V gene lookup returns CDR1 KGHSH and CDR2 LQKENI. The CDR3 sequence is CASSPRSGYTDTQYF. The CDR3 nucleotides are TGTGCCAGCTCACCACGGAGCGGGTACACAGATACGCAGTATTTT.

This chain uses TRBV10-1 with TRBJ1-1; weak D call: TRBD1 (6 bases). The germline V and J ends were trimmed by 6 bases and 7 bases, with 18 bases remaining between them. Germline CDR1 reads WNHNN; CDR2 reads SYGVQD (reference sequence). This CDR3 is 14 amino acids long. The CDR3 bases are TGCGCCAGCAGATATGTGGGGGGCTGGGGTGAAGCTTTCTTT. Translating gives CASRYVGGWGEAFF.

J is TRBJ1-3 and V is TRBV5-6, with TRBD1 matching over 7 bases. CDR1 SGHDT and CDR2 YYEEEE come from the germline V gene. CDR3 length: 14 amino acids. The J segment lost 4 bases and the V segment lost 4 bases, leaving 5 bases of the junction unmatched. The CDR3 sequence is CASSRQGWGNTIYF. The DNA of the CDR3 is TGTGCCAGCAGCCGACAGGGTTGGGGAAACACCATATATTTT.

The chain combines TRBV4-1 with TRBJ1-2; D is undetermined. Germline V CDR1 and CDR2: MGHRA, YSYEKL. CDR3 length equals 16 residues. With 4 bases removed from V and 1 base from J, the gap between germline ends came to 16 bases. The CDR3 is CASSLLPPGLNYGYTF. The CDR3, as DNA: TGCGCCAGCAGCCTCTTACCCCCAGGTCTTAACTATGGCTACACCTTC.

V gene TRBV30 combines with J gene TRBJ2-1; the match to TRBD2 covers 8 bases. The CDR3 consists of 14 residues. CDR1 and CDR2 (germline): GTSNPN, SVGIG (reference sequence). Trimming took 2 bases from V and 4 from J; bases not matched to a gene: 4. The CDR3 coding sequence is TGTGCCTGGAGTCCGAGCGGGGGATACAATGAGCAGTTCTTC. It is translated as CAWSPSGGYNEQFF.

This chain links TRBV5-5 with TRBJ2-6, with D hard to call. Between the trimmed V and J ends, which lost 4 bases and 3 bases, there was a span of 8 bases. The V gene's germline CDR1 is SGHKS and CDR2 YYEKEE (reference sequence). The CDR3 is made up of 14 amino acids. In nucleotides, the CDR3 is TGTGCCAGCAGCGACCCAGTTGGGGCCAACGTCCTGACTTTC. Translated, it gives CASSDPVGANVLTF.

The V and J genes are TRBV5-4 and TRBJ2-1; D is perhaps TRBD1 (6 bases). The V gene lost 3 bases and the J gene lost 6 bases, with 13 bases spanning the gap. The length of the CDR3 is 14 residues. CDR1 and CDR2 from the germline V gene are SGHNT and YYREEE (reference sequence). CDR3 protein: CASSWAAGANEQFF. The CDR3, as DNA: TGTGCCAGCAGCTGGGCTGCAGGGGCCAATGAGCAGTTCTTC. The complete variable domain, with remaining parts taken from reference TRBV5-4 and TRBJ2-1, reads ETGVTQSPTHLIKTRGQQVTLRCSSQSGHNTVSWYQQALGQGPQFIFQYYREEENGRGNFPPRFSGLQFPNYSSELNVNALELDDSALYLCASSWAAGANEQFFGPGTRLTVL.

The rearrangement joins TRBV2 to TRBJ2-2; D is unresolved. The CDR3 loop spans 13 amino acids. Trimming cost V 4 bases and J 7 bases, with 10 bases left between them. CDR1 is SNHLY, CDR2 FYNNEI, per germline. In DNA form, the CDR3 reads TGTGCCAGCAGTGGAGATGCTGTCGGGGAGCTGTTTTTT. Translated: CASSGDAVGELFF. The full variable domain, rest sourced from reference TRBV2 and TRBJ2-2, is EPEVTQTPSHQVTQMGQEVILRCVPISNHLYFYWYRQILGQKVEFLVSFYNNEISEKSEIFDDQFSVERPDGSNFTLKIRSTKLEDSAMYFCASSGDAVGELFFGEGSRLTVL.

This chain uses TRBV18 with TRBJ2-2; tentatively, D is TRBD1 (6 bases). Trimming removed 3 bases from V and 3 bases from J, with 11 bases in between. The CDR3 totals 15 residues. Germline CDR1 reads KGHSH; CDR2 reads LQKENI. Here the CDR3 reads CASSPGDTYTGELFF. The CDR3 nucleotides read TGTGCCAGCTCACCGGGGGACACTTACACCGGGGAGCTGTTTTTT.

The table lists this clone with a few counts. This chain links TRBV18 with TRBJ1-2, with 7 positions matching TRBD1. This CDR3 region has 16 residues. V trimming: 6 bases; J trimming: 4 bases; junction bases outside the gene matches: 14. Germline V gives CDR1 KGHSH, CDR2 LQKENI. The CDR3 nucleotides are TGTGCCAGCTCCCCGGTCGGGACAGAGCTCTTCTATGGCTACACCTTC. The encoded protein is CASSPVGTELFYGYTF.

The chain recombines TRBV29-1 with TRBJ1-1, with 7 bases identical to TRBD1. Trimming removed 6 bases from V and 0 bases from J; junction bases left unmatched: 4. This CDR3 contains 13 residues. Germline V lookup: CDR1 SQVTM, CDR2 ANQGSEA. This chain's CDR3 is CSVQGQLNTEAFF. CDR3 in DNA: TGCAGCGTCCAGGGACAGCTGAACACTGAAGCTTTCTTT.

This chain joins TRBV12-3 or TRBV12-4 and TRBJ1-1; D is possibly TRBD1 (5 bases). The length of the CDR3 is 12 residues. V was shortened by 6 bases and J by 0 bases, with 5 bases between the two germline ends. CDR3 sequence (DNA): TGTGCCAGCAGGGGGGTGAACACTGAAGCTTTCTTT. It encodes CASRGVNTEAFF.

This chain links TRBV2 with TRBJ2-5; TRBD1 or TRBD2 may be the D gene (5 bases each). CDR1 is SNHLY, CDR2 FYNNEI, per germline. Trimming pared 4 bases from V and 5 bases from J, leaving 11 bases between. This CDR3 has 13 amino acids. The CDR3 spells CASSVFRDETQYF. CDR3 DNA: TGTGCCAGCAGTGTCTTTAGGGACGAGACCCAGTACTTC.

In its sample, this clone was seen once. Germline is not matched at one junction end, which may reflect a read error. This chain connects TRBV19 to TRBJ2-5; D possibly matches TRBD1 or TRBD2 (6 bases each). Germline V gene lookup returns CDR1 LNHDA and CDR2 SQIVND (reference sequence). This CDR3 region has 13 residues. The CDR3 DNA is TGTGCCAGTGGTATACAGGGAGGAGAGACCCAGTACTTC. Protein product: CASGIQGGETQYF.

The J gene is TRBJ2-1, the V gene TRBV9; TRBD2 aligns across 7 bases. Germline V gene sequence: CDR1 SGDLS, CDR2 YYNGEE. The V segment lost 1 base and the J segment 8 bases; nucleotides outside the gene matches: 12. The CDR3 is made up of 16 amino acids. The CDR3 is CASSVSSGLGSYEQFF. CDR3 sequence (DNA): TGTGCCAGCAGCGTATCCTCCGGACTAGGTTCTTATGAGCAGTTCTTC.

Only one count was recorded for this clone. The chain combines TRBV18 with TRBJ2-1; 9 positions agree with TRBD1. CDR1 is KGHSH, CDR2 LQKENI, per germline. The V and J ends lost 5 bases and 3 bases, in that order; junction bases with no gene match: 5. CDR3 length equals 15 residues. This chain's CDR3 is CASSRQGVVYNEQFF. In DNA form, the CDR3 reads TGTGCCAGCTCAAGACAGGGGGTAGTCTACAATGAGCAGTTCTTC.

For the CDR3, the DNA is TGCGCCAGCAGCCAAGATGAAGGGGCGTGGCCCGGCGAGCAGTTCTTC. Translation: CASSQDEGAWPGEQFF. V is TRBV4-1 and J is TRBJ2-1, with a possible D match to TRBD1 (5 bases). Trimming cost V 0 bases and J 10 bases, with 19 bases left between them. The CDR3 extends over 16 amino acids. Per the germline V gene, CDR1 is MGHRA and CDR2 is YSYEKL.

This clone has only one observation. V gene TRBV7-9 combines with J gene TRBJ2-3; TRBD2 is a possible D gene (6 bases). This CDR3 spans 14 amino acids. CDR1 is SEHNR, CDR2 FQNEAQ, per germline (reference sequence). V was cut by 4 bases and J by 2 bases, with 10 bases left in between. As DNA, the CDR3 is TGTGCCAGCAGCTGGTCTAGCGACACAGATACGCAGTATTTT. Protein: CASSWSSDTDTQYF.

This rearrangement joins TRBV6-2 or TRBV6-3 to TRBJ1-2, with D tentatively TRBD1 (6 bases). The CDR3 loop spans 14 amino acids. The germline V gene encodes CDR1 MNHEY and CDR2 SVGEGT. Trimming left V 0 bases short and J 8 bases short, with 13 bases between. For the CDR3, the DNA is TGTGCCAGCAGTTACTCCGGCAGGGGACGCGGCTACACCTTC. This sequence encodes CASSYSGRGRGYTF.

This clone occurred a few times. The chain combines TRBV2 with TRBJ1-4; no firm D call. Trimming removed 5 bases at V and 0 bases at J, with 10 bases between. CDR3 length: 15 amino acids. The germline CDR1 and CDR2 sequences are SNHLY and FYNNEI. CDR3 loop: CASSPQVATNEKLFF. The DNA of the CDR3 is TGTGCCAGCAGTCCTCAAGTTGCAACTAATGAAAAACTGTTTTTT.

The gene calls are TRBV11-2 and TRBJ1-4; D is unresolved. CDR1 is SGHAT, CDR2 FQNNGV, per germline. The CDR3 is 15 residues long. The V end lost 3 bases, the J end lost 8 bases, and 16 bases lay between the germline ends. The CDR3 spells CASSFNGISEEKLFF. CDR3 coding DNA: TGTGCCAGCAGCTTTAACGGTATCTCGGAAGAAAAACTGTTTTTT.

The V gene is TRBV27, the J gene TRBJ1-2; a possible D gene is TRBD1 (5 bases). Germline lookup yields CDR1 MNHEY and CDR2 SMNVEV (reference sequence). This CDR3 region has 17 residues. The V end lost 5 bases, the J end lost 2 bases, and 21 bases lay between the germline ends. In DNA form, the CDR3 reads TGTGCCAGCAGTCGGGGAGGAGACCCGAACAGGAACTATGGCTACACCTTC. Translating it yields CASSRGGDPNRNYGYTF.

This clone has more than one count but fewer than ten. V and J are TRBV9 and TRBJ1-2; D not resolved. Germline assignment: CDR1 SGDLS and CDR2 YYNGEE. The V and J ends lost 1 base and 1 base respectively, with 5 bases between them. This CDR3 comprises 13 residues. CDR3 residues: CASSVWGNYGYTF. For the CDR3, the DNA is TGTGCCAGCAGCGTATGGGGTAACTATGGCTACACCTTC.

The rearrangement joins TRBV9 to TRBJ1-1; tentatively, D is TRBD1 (5 bases). V was clipped by 4 bases and J by 4 bases, with 17 bases between them. Looked up from germline, CDR1 is SGDLS and CDR2 is YYNGEE. The CDR3 has 15 residues. The CDR3 loop is CASSPETGVGTEAFF. CDR3 DNA sequence: TGTGCCAGCAGCCCAGAGACGGGGGTGGGCACTGAAGCTTTCTTT.

CDR3: CASSQEFSGVGLDTQYF. The CDR3 DNA is TGCGCCAGCAGCCAAGAATTCTCAGGGGTCGGGTTGGATACGCAGTATTTT. The chain is built from TRBV4-3 and TRBJ2-3; possible D gene TRBD1, 6 bases. This CDR3 spans 17 amino acids. V lost 0 bases, J lost 6 bases, and 19 bases lay in between. Germline V CDR1 and CDR2: LGHNA, YSLEER.

The chain links TRBV2 to TRBJ2-7; D call uncertain. V was cut by 4 bases and J by 2 bases, with 12 bases left in between. The CDR3 extends over 14 amino acids. Germline CDR1 is SNHLY and CDR2 is FYNNEI. DNA for the CDR3: TGTGCCAGCAGTGTCCCGGCCTCCCCCTACGAGCAGTACTTC. It codes for CASSVPASPYEQYF.